These 6 T cell receptor beta chains originate from one sample sequenced in a study of shared clonotypes between healthy human individuals. The method was immunoSEQ multiplex PCR; TCRdb's version includes in-frame clones alone and lacks a portion of them. The sample has roughly 1,000,000 clones; 75% to 80% are singletons. Sequenced: memory CD4+ T cells from PBMCs. Subset: CD45RA-negative fraction. These receptors originate from a man younger than 35 in good health. Some clones in this sample may be carry-over from other donors' samples.

The chain combines TRBV5-1 with TRBJ2-1, with 9 bases that match TRBD1. CDR3 length: 14 amino acids. The V segment lost 4 bases and the J segment 8 bases; nucleotides outside the gene matches: 7. Germline CDR1 and CDR2: SGHRS and YFSETQ. CDR3 residues: CASSRDREGHEQFF. The DNA of the CDR3 is TGCGCCAGCAGCCGGGACAGGGAGGGGCATGAGCAGTTCTTC.

The chain has TRBV19 and TRBJ1-3, with no clear D. With 9 bases removed from V and 0 bases from J, the gap between germline ends came to 9 bases. CDR3 length equals 13 residues. Germline CDR1 and CDR2: LNHDA and SQIVND (reference sequence). The CDR3 coding sequence is TGTGCCAGCCAGAGACTCTCTGGAAACACCATATATTTT. Protein product: CASQRLSGNTIYF.

CDR3 coding DNA: TGTGCCAGCAGCAAAACAGGAGGGAAAGAGACCCAGTACTTC. Encoded protein: CASSKTGGKETQYF. The rearrangement uses TRBV9 and TRBJ2-5; D is perhaps TRBD2 (6 bases). Germline values: CDR1 SGDLS, CDR2 YYNGEE. The CDR3 covers 14 residues. Trimming left V 4 bases short and J 3 bases short, with 13 bases between.

This chain uses TRBV29-1 with TRBJ2-5, with a tentative D call TRBD1 (7 bases). Germline CDR1 SQVTM, CDR2 ANQGSEA. Trimming shortened V by 3 bases and J by 5 bases, and 22 bases separated the two germline ends. CDR3 length: 16 amino acids. The CDR3 DNA follows: TGCAGCGTTGATATAACAGGGGACTTGGGTTGGGAGACCCAGTACTTC. Protein product: CSVDITGDLGWETQYF.

This rearrangement joins TRBV27 to TRBJ1-4, with D tentatively TRBD1 (5 bases). Germline loops: CDR1 MNHEY, CDR2 SMNVEV (reference sequence). The V gene lost 6 bases and the J gene lost 13 bases, with 15 bases spanning the gap. The CDR3 has 12 residues. The CDR3 bases are TGTGCCAGCAGCTCCTCGGGGGTCAGACTGTTTTTT. Its translation: CASSSSGVRLFF.

The genes are TRBV9 and TRBJ1-2; 9 bases align to TRBD1. Trimming at V came to 4 bases and at J to 4 bases, leaving 11 bases not matched to a gene. This CDR3 spans 16 amino acids. CDR1 and CDR2 (germline): SGDLS, YYNGEE. The CDR3 DNA reads as TGTGCCAGCAGCCCACCACAGGGGGCTGGGGTCTATGGCTACACCTTC. Residues: CASSPPQGAGVYGYTF.